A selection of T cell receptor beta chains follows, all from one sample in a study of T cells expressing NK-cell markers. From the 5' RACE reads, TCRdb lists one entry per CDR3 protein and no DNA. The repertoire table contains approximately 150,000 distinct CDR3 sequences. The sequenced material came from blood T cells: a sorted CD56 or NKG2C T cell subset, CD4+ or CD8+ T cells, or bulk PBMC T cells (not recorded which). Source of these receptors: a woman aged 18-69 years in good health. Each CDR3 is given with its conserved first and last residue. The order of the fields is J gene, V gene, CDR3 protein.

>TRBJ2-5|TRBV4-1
CASTKEGVPKETQYF
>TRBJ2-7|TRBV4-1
CASSQDPSGRVYEQYF
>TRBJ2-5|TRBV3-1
CASSHILAGGHPRTQYF
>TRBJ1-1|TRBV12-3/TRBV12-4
CASSLRGAHTEAFF
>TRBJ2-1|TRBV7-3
CASSLGPSGRFNEQFF
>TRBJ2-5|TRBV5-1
CASSRGTDQETQYF
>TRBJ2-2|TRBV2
CASRPGQGRTGELFF
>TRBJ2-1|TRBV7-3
CASSYTRDSSLFF
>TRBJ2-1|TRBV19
CASSIVILAGGSSYNEQFF
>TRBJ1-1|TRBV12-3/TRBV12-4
CASSSTRNTEAFF
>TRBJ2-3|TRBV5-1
CASSLGLVAASTDTQYF
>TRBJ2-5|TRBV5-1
CASSDAPGQGAETQYF
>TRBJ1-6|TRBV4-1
CASSQGQGTLYNSPLHF
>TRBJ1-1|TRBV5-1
CASTGIGGYTEAFF
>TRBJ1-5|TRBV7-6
CASSLSTGVHQPQHF
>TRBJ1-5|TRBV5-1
CASSPSPDSNQPQHF
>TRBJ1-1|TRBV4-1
CASSQPTTEAFF
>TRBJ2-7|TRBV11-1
CASSYRDRGYEQYF
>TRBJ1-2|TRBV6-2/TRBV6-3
CASSTSYGYTF
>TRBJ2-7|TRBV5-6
CASSLRDLIYEQYF
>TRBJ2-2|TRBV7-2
CASRLNRGPGELFF
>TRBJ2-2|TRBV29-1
CSAQLAGRTNTGELFF
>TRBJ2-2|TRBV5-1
CASPSRADGSGELFF
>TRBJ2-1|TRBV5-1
CASSFGGLAGYNEQFF
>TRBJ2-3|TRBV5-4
CASSFGGTSTDTQYF
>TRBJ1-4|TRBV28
CASSIGSALNEKLFF
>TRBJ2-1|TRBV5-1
CASSWAGTGYNEQFF
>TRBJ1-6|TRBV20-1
CSALGQNNSPLHF
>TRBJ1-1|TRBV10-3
CAISESLGMGTEAFF
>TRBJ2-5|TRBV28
CASKTGFIETQYF
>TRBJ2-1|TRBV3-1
CASSQSGRGRNEQFF
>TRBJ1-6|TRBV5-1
CASSVTGQGTSPLHF
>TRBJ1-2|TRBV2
CASSEGPGLSYGYTF
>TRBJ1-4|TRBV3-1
CASSQVGLGTGVLNEKLFF
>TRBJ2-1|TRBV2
CASSEGWGSSPFF